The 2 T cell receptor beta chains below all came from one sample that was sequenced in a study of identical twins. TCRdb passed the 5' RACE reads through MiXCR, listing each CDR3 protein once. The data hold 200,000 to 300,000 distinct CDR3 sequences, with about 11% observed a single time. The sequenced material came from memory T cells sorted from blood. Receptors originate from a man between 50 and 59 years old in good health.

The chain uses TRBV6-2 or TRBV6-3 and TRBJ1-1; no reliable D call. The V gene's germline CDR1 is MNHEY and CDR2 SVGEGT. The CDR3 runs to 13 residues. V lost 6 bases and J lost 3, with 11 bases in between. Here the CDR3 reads CASRPNWYTEAFF. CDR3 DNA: TGTGCCAGCAGACCGAATTGGTACACTGAAGCTTTCTTT.

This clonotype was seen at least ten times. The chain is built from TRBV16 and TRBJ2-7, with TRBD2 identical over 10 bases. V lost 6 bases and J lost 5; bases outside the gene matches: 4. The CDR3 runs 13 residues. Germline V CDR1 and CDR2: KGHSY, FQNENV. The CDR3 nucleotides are TGTGCCAGCAGAGCGGGAGGGGAGGACGAGCAGTACTTC. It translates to CASRAGGEDEQYF.